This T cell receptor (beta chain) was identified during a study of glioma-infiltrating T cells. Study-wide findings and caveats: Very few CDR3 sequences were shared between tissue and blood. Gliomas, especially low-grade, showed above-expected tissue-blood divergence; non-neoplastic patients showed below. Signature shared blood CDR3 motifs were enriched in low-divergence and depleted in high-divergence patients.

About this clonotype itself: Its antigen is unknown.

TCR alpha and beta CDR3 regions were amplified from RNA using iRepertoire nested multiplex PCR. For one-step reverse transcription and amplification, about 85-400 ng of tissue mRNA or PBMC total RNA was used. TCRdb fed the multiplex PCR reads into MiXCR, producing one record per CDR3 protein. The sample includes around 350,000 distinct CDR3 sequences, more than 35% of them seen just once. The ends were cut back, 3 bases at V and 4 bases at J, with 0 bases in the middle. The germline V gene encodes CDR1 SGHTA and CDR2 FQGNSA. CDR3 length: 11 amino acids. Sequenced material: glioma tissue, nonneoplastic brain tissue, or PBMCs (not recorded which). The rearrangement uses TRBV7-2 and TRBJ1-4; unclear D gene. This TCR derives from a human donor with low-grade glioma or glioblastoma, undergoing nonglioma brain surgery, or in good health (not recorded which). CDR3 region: CASSFNEKLFF. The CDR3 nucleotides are TGTGCCAGCAGCTTTAATGAAAAACTGTTTTTT.